This T cell receptor beta chain was captured by sequencing in a study of cytotoxic CD8 clonotypes in ibrutinib-treated CLL. The protocol was immunoSEQ multiplex PCR, while the TCRdb copy is restricted to in-frame clones and leaves out a portion. The profile shows roughly 52,000 clones, roughly 57% of them singletons. The CDR3 sequence is 13 residues long. CDR1 GTSNPN and CDR2 SVGIG come from the germline V gene (reference sequence). Trimming took off 3 bases at V and 4 bases at J, with 9 bases between the two ends. The sample holds many counts of this clone. This material consisted of PBMCs, taken after 12 months of ibrutinib treatment. This chain uses TRBV30 with TRBJ1-4, with no clear D. This TCR came from a human donor with chronic lymphocytic leukemia. CDR3 in DNA: TGTGCCTGGAGCCGCTCGGATAATGAAAAACTGTTTTTT. This translates into CAWSRSDNEKLFF.